These T cell receptor beta chains were read from a single sample in a study of response to subunit inactivated influenza vaccine. TCRdb passed the RT-PCR reads through MiXCR, listing each CDR3 protein once. The sample records roughly 500,000 distinct CDR3 sequences, 15% to 20% being singletons. This specimen was CD4+ T cells sorted from PBMCs, taken about 24 months after vaccination. Every receptor here comes from a man aged 50-75 years who received an inactivated influenza vaccine. CDR3s include the opening cysteine and the closing phenylalanine or tryptophan.

j_call | v_call | cdr3_aa
TRBJ2-3 | TRBV4-3 | CASSQAPAGGSTDTQYF
TRBJ2-1 | TRBV5-1 | CASSWAGTNNEQFF
TRBJ1-1 | TRBV11-1 | CASSFDRGRTEAFF
TRBJ2-2 | TRBV11-3 | CASSPTDQPNTGELFF
TRBJ1-4 | TRBV20-1 | CSARVGTVEKLFF
TRBJ1-4 | TRBV11-2 | CASSHTGGHEKLFF
TRBJ2-3 | TRBV11-2 | CASSFVGGLAAKWSTDTQYF
TRBJ1-2 | TRBV7-9 | CASSVGQGRDYGYTF
TRBJ2-5 | TRBV28 | CASSLPRGYQETQYF
TRBJ2-1 | TRBV20-1 | CSAPDRSSYNEQFF
TRBJ1-2 | TRBV12-3/TRBV12-4 | CASSRTGFYGYTF
TRBJ1-2 | TRBV24-1 | CATSEGGSGYTF
TRBJ2-5 | TRBV9 | CASSVEGSETQYF
TRBJ2-2 | TRBV20-1 | CSAKGYSNTGELFF
TRBJ1-1 | TRBV10-3 | CATQGSGANTEAFF
TRBJ2-1 | TRBV7-2 | CASSSFRGEQFF
TRBJ1-2 | TRBV7-2 | CASSFDRPAYGYTF
TRBJ1-6 | TRBV15 | CATSRGGGTQNSPLHF
TRBJ2-1 | TRBV9 | CASSVSDRARGNEQFF
TRBJ2-5 | TRBV3-1 | CASSSDSVMLETQYF
TRBJ2-2 | TRBV5-1 | CASSLARGGSTGELFF
TRBJ2-7 | TRBV24-1 | CATSEGRNPYEQYF
TRBJ2-3 | TRBV14 | CASSKAGGKAQYF
TRBJ2-3 | TRBV29-1 | CSVGGRTTDTQYF
TRBJ2-2 | TRBV12-3/TRBV12-4 | CASSLFAGGANTGELFF
TRBJ1-4 | TRBV10-2 | CASSNRDSNEKLFF
TRBJ1-5 | TRBV6-1 | CASTHGQGGNQPQHF
TRBJ2-3 | TRBV6-2/TRBV6-3 | CASTPWGGDTQYF
TRBJ2-2 | TRBV5-6 | CASSLVFQANTGELFF
TRBJ2-5 | TRBV5-1 | CASSLMGRGGRETQYF
TRBJ1-5 | TRBV4-3 | CASSQRGDQPQHF
TRBJ2-1 | TRBV7-2 | CASSLSGTRVDEQFF
TRBJ2-7 | TRBV28 | CASSLPQGQGLYEQYF
TRBJ2-7 | TRBV20-1 | CSAKYRGFPYEQYF
TRBJ2-1 | TRBV6-2/TRBV6-3 | CASSYEFGKEQFF
TRBJ2-3 | TRBV2 | CASRRIAGGWDTQYF
TRBJ2-4 | TRBV29-1 | CSVELAKNIQYF
TRBJ2-2 | TRBV12-3/TRBV12-4 | CASTPSGGRSGELFF
TRBJ2-6 | TRBV6-5 | CASSYGPVAGANVLTF
TRBJ2-3 | TRBV29-1 | CSVPRGAGNTDTQYF
TRBJ2-7 | TRBV5-5 | CASSLVAYEQYF
TRBJ2-7 | TRBV7-2 | CASSFTGTGNREQYF
TRBJ2-1 | TRBV20-1 | CSARDGASVYNEQFF
TRBJ1-2 | TRBV4-2 | CASSQDLGQGAGYTF
TRBJ2-1 | TRBV6-5 | CASSYSNNEQFF
TRBJ2-2 | TRBV13 | CASSASGRSTGELFF
TRBJ2-4 | TRBV27 | CASSPLGANIQYF
TRBJ2-7 | TRBV7-8 | CASSLSRTGSYEQYF
TRBJ2-1 | TRBV20-1 | CSAPGQFSSYNEQFF
TRBJ2-1 | TRBV10-3 | CAISRTSGSKYNEQFF
TRBJ2-5 | TRBV20-1 | CSASKSHIRETQYF
TRBJ2-7 | TRBV12-3/TRBV12-4 | CASSTMVTSYEQYF
TRBJ1-5 | TRBV7-2 | CASSLNRGRQPQHF
TRBJ1-2 | TRBV7-2 | CASSLDRETYGYTF
TRBJ2-1 | TRBV7-2 | CASSHFGPYNEQFF
TRBJ1-3 | TRBV7-9 | CASRTGAGNTIYF
TRBJ1-1 | TRBV25-1 | CASSEWTGGWTEAFF
TRBJ2-1 | TRBV2 | CASSEAEGLSYNEQFF
TRBJ1-2 | TRBV14 | CASSQAGTAFTF
TRBJ1-2 | TRBV28 | CASSSSRPPRDYGYTF